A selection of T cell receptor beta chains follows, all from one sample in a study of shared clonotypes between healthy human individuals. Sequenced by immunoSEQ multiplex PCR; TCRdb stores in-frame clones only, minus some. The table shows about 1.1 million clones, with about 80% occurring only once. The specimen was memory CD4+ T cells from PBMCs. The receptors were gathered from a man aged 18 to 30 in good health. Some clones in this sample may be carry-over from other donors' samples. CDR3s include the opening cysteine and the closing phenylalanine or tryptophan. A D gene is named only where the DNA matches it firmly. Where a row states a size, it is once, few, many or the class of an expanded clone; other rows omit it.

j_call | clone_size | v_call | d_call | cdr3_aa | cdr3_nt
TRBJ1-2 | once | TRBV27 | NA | CASTTIQGRNGYTF | TGTGCCAGCACCACGATACAGGGCCGGAACGGCTACACCTTC
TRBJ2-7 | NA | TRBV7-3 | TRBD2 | CASSLRTSGAHEQYF | TGTGCCAGCAGCTTAAGGACTAGCGGGGCCCACGAGCAGTACTTC
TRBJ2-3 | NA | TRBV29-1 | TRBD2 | CSVVGLAVSTDTQYF | TGCAGCGTTGTCGGACTAGCGGTTAGCACAGATACGCAGTATTTT
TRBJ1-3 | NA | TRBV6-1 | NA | CASSVRGGPGNTIYF | TGTGCCAGCAGTGTCCGTGGAGGGCCCGGAAACACCATATATTTT
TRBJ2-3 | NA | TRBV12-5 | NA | CASGAGGDTQYF | TGTGCTAGTGGCGCCGGGGGAGATACGCAGTATTTT
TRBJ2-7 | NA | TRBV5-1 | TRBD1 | CASSPPPGQGEYEQYF | TGCGCCAGCAGCCCGCCTCCGGGACAGGGGGAATACGAGCAGTACTTC
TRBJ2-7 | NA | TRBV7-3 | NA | CASSLFVVDPYEQYF | TGTGCCAGCAGCTTATTCGTCGTGGATCCCTACGAGCAGTACTTC
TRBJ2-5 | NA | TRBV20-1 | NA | CSARDEPTQYF | TGCAGTGCTAGAGATGAGCCTACCCAGTACTTC
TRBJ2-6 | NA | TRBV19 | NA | CASRGHPGLALWANVLTF | TGTGCCAGTAGAGGGCACCCGGGACTGGCCCTCTGGGCCAACGTCCTGACTTTC
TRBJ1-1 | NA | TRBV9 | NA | CASSVVGRAFF | TGTGCCAGCAGCGTAGTAGGGCGGGCTTTCTTT
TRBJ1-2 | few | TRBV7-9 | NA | CASSPTGRNGYTF | TGTGCCAGCAGCCCCACAGGGCGGAATGGCTACACCTTC
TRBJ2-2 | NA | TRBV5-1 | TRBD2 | CASSFGSSGPTGELFF | TGCGCCAGCAGCTTCGGATCTAGCGGCCCCACCGGGGAGCTGTTTTTT
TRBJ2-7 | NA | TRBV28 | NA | CASSSSRGFSYEQYF | TGTGCCAGCAGCTCGTCGAGGGGGTTCTCCTACGAGCAGTACTTC
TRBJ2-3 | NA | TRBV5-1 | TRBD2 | CASSIGTSGSGTDTQYF | TGCGCCAGCAGCATTGGGACTAGCGGGAGTGGAACAGATACGCAGTATTTT
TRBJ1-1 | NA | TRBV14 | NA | CASSRSMNTEAFF | TGTGCCAGCAGCCGCTCCATGAACACTGAAGCTTTCTTT
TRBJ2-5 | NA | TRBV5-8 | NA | CASSFAVQETQYF | TGTGCCAGCAGCTTTGCTGTTCAAGAGACCCAGTACTTC
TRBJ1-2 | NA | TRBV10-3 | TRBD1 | CAISGGQRAYGYTF | TGTGCCATCAGTGGGGGACAGAGGGCCTATGGCTACACCTTC
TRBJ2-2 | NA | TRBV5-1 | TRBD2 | CASRLGSGGSSGELFF | TGCGCCAGCCGCTTGGGGTCGGGCGGGAGTTCCGGGGAGCTGTTTTTT
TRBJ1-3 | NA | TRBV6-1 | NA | CASSERFTPTELNTIYF | TGTGCCAGCAGCGAAAGGTTTACCCCGACAGAATTAAACACCATATATTTT
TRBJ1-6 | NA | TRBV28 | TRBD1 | CASSVRGRLPHF | TGTGCCAGCAGTGTCAGGGGGCGCCTCCCCCACTTT
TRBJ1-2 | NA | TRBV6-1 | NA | CASSDPDGYGYTF | TGTGCCAGCAGTGATCCCGACGGCTATGGCTACACCTTC
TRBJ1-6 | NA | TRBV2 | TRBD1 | CASSGTGRDNSPLHF | TGTGCCAGCAGTGGGACAGGGAGGGACAATTCACCCCTCCACTTT
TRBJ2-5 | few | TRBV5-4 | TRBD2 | CASSLVGGSETQYF | TGTGCCAGCAGCTTGGTGGGCGGGAGTGAGACCCAGTACTTC
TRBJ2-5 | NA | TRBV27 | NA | CASRIRGEETQYF | TGTGCCAGCAGGATCAGGGGAGAAGAGACCCAGTACTTC
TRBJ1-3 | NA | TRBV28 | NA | CASTLYRDLAGNTIYF | TGTGCCAGCACCTTATACAGGGATCTGGCTGGAAACACCATATATTTT
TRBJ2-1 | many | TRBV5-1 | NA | CASQRGSGSYNEQFF | TGCGCCAGCCAGAGGGGCTCAGGGTCCTACAATGAGCAGTTCTTC
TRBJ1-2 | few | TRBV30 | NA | CAWSVQRNGYTF | TGTGCCTGGAGTGTACAGAGAAATGGCTACACCTTC
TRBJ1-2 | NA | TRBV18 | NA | CASSPLGHDFYGYTF | TGTGCCAGCTCACCCCTTGGACACGACTTTTATGGCTACACCTTC
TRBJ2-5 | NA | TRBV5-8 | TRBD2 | CASSLASGREETQYF | TGTGCCAGCAGCTTGGCTAGCGGGAGGGAAGAGACCCAGTACTTC
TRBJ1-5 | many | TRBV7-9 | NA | CASSPQSISNQPQHF | TGTGCCAGCTCGCCCCAGTCTATTAGCAATCAGCCCCAGCATTTT
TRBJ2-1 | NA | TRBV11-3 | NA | CASSLDPAGEQFF | TGTGCCAGCAGCTTAGATCCAGCGGGCGAGCAGTTCTTC
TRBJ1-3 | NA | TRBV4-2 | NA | CASSQAPTGGGNTIYF | TGTGCCAGCAGCCAAGCCCCTACAGGCGGTGGAAACACCATATATTTT
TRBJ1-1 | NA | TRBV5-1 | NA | CASSLLGSREGTEAFF | TGCGCCAGCAGCTTGTTAGGCTCTCGGGAGGGCACTGAAGCTTTCTTT
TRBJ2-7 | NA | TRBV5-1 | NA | CASSFGGNSYEQYF | TGCGCCAGCAGCTTCGGCGGGAACTCCTACGAGCAGTACTTC
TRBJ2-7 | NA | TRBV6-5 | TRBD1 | CASSQYPTGAYEQYF | TGTGCCAGCAGTCAATACCCGACAGGGGCCTACGAGCAGTACTTC
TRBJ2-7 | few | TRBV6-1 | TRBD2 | CASSDLSGGVNEQYF | TGTGCCAGCAGTGATCTCTCCGGGGGGGTAAACGAGCAGTACTTC
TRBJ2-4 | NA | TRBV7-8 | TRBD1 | CASSMRDRGGKNIQYF | TGTGCCAGCAGCATGAGGGACAGGGGGGGAAAAAACATTCAGTACTTC
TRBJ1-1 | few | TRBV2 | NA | CASREQGGTEAFF | TGTGCCAGCAGGGAACAGGGAGGCACTGAAGCTTTCTTT
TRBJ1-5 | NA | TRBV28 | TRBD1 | CASSLGQGGQPQHF | TGTGCCAGCAGCCTGGGACAGGGAGGACAGCCCCAGCATTTT
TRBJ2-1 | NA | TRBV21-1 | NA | CASRETEQSPLRDEQFF | TGTGCCAGCAGAGAGACGGAGCAAAGTCCCCTCCGGGACGAGCAGTTCTTC
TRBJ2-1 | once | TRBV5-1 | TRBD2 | CASSLTSGAYNEQFF | TGCGCCAGCAGCTTAACTAGCGGGGCTTACAATGAGCAGTTCTTC
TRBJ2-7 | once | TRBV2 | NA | CASSDDSYEQYF | TGTGCCAGCAGTGACGACTCCTACGAGCAGTACTTC
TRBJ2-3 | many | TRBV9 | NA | CASSPNREDTQYF | TGTGCCAGCAGCCCCAATAGGGAAGATACGCAGTATTTT
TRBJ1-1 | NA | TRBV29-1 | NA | CSVQAGWGMNTEAFF | TGCAGCGTTCAAGCGGGATGGGGCATGAACACTGAAGCTTTCTTT
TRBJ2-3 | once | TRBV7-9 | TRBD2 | CASSYGTSVEDTQYF | TGTGCCAGCAGCTACGGGACTAGCGTGGAAGATACGCAGTATTTT
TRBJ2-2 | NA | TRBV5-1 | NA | CASSLGSGLGGELFF | TGCGCCAGCAGCTTGGGTAGCGGTCTAGGCGGGGAGCTGTTTTTT
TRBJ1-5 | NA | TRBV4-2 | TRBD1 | CASSLTGADQPQHF | TGTGCCAGCAGCTTGACAGGGGCTGATCAGCCCCAGCATTTT
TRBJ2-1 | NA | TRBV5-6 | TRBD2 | CASSFPAGTRVYNEQFF | TGTGCCAGCAGCTTCCCGGCCGGGACTAGGGTCTACAATGAGCAGTTCTTC
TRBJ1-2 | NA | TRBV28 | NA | CASSGRRRGYGYTF | TGTGCCAGCAGCGGGCGACGGAGGGGGTATGGCTACACCTTC
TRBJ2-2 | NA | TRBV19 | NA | CASSRIQWDANTGELFF | TGTGCCAGTAGTAGGATCCAGTGGGACGCGAACACCGGGGAGCTGTTTTTT
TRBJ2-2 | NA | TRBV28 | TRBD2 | CASSSPSGSAGAGELFF | TGTGCCAGCAGTTCCCCTAGCGGGTCCGCGGGGGCCGGGGAGCTGTTTTTT
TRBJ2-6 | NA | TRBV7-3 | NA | CASSLKGTGANVLTF | TGTGCCAGCAGCTTAAAAGGGACTGGGGCCAACGTCCTGACTTTC
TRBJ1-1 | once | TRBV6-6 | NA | CASSYRQTEAFF | TGTGCCAGCAGTTACAGACAGACTGAAGCTTTCTTT
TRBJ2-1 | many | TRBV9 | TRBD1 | CASSLGQGNEQFF | TGTGCCAGCAGCCTTGGACAGGGGAATGAGCAGTTCTTC
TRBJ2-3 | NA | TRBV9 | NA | CASSVVGGGGADTQYF | TGTGCCAGCAGCGTAGTCGGGGGAGGCGGCGCAGATACGCAGTATTTT